This note documents a single TCR beta chain sequence. V dropped 4 bases and J dropped 0 bases, with 22 bases sitting between them. CDR1 is SGDLS and CDR2 is YYNGEE in the germline V gene. The CDR3 runs to 19 residues. Methods used by the authors: From reference gene primer amplification, estimates of nucleated cell counts were derived. Using immunoSEQ multiplex PCR, the repertoire was profiled, and TCRdb retains in-frame clones only, with some absent. The V and J calls and clone size come from that table; D and trimming were worked out from the DNA. The top ten hold less than 9.5% of the sample, which has around 290,000 clones, about 89% seen once. The sample belongs to a study of blood T cell repertoires in COVID-19. Study background: Material from acute and convalescent COVID-19 was sourced from the United States, Italy and Spain. Sample material is recorded as cDNA or gDNA derived from T cells, B-cell-depleted T cells, or PBMCs.

Sequenced: peripheral blood. The rearrangement links TRBV9 to TRBJ2-2; TRBD1 is a possible D gene (7 bases). This TCR came from a woman aged 45-59 years who had recovered from COVID-19. CDR3 sequence reads: CASSFMPQGGGTNTGELFF. Written as DNA, the CDR3 is TGTGCCAGCAGCTTCATGCCCCAAGGAGGGGGCACGAACACCGGGGAGCTGTTTTTT. The full variable domain, completed using reference TRBV9 and TRBJ2-2, is DSGVTQTPKHLITATGQRVTLRCSPRSGDLSVYWYQQSLDQGLQFLIQYYNGEERAKGNILERFSAQQFPDLHSELNLSSLELGDSALYFCASSFMPQGGGTNTGELFFGEGSRLTVL.